The entry below describes one T cell receptor (beta chain). The record originates from a study of CD8 T cells in Susac syndrome. Random hexamers were used to reverse transcribe about 0.5 to 1 ug of RNA. MiXCR, run by TCRdb on the immunoSEQ multiplex PCR reads, gives a single entry per CDR3 protein. The table lists 330,000 or so distinct CDR3 sequences, 85% of them singletons. The V gene lost 5 bases and the J gene lost 5 bases, with 18 bases spanning the gap. The CDR3 length is 15 residues. Germline lookup yields CDR1 SEHNR and CDR2 FQNEAQ (reference sequence). The TCR originated in a human donor with multiple sclerosis. V usage is TRBV7-9 and J usage is TRBJ2-5, with D perhaps matching TRBD2 (7 bases). Material: CD8+ T cells from PBMCs. CDR3 loop: CASSRLGGAQETQYF. CDR3 in DNA: TGTGCCAGCAGCCGCTTAGGGGGGGCCCAGGAGACCCAGTACTTC.